This TCR beta chain stems from a study of cytomegalovirus exposure and HLA in healthy donors. Findings and limits, study-wide: A later analysis reportedly identified an Asian-associated ancestry cluster as carrying fewer N-insertions than the 666-donor mean. Earlier findings revealed that most TCR beta V segments proved productive either about 87% or about 30% of the time. The majority of TCR sequences were rare, yet some public TCRs appeared in many donors.

Trimming removed 3 bases from V and 5 bases from J, with 10 bases in between. The CDR3 is 13 residues long. The germline V gene encodes CDR1 SGHTA and CDR2 FQGTGA. Primers for the PCR totalled 60 Vbeta and 13 Jbeta. Original processing methods: Later, roughly 80 million unique TCR beta chains were counted in an analysis, and roughly 11 million of them were shared. The table came from immunoSEQ multiplex PCR; TCRdb's copy has only in-frame clones and leaves some out. V and J calls and clone size follow that table, whereas D and trimming were derived from the DNA. The sample shows 150,000 to 200,000 clones, under 80% of them seen only once. Worth noting for this clone: Its antigen is currently unknown.

The sequencing sample was made of PBMCs. The TCR was taken from a man aged 35 to 55 in good health and CMV-seronegative. The chain is built from TRBV7-3 and TRBJ2-5; D is possibly TRBD2 (6 bases). The CDR3 is CASSFTSSETQYF. The CDR3 bases are TGTGCCAGCAGCTTCACTAGCTCGGAGACCCAGTACTTC. Full variable domain (remainder filled in from reference TRBV7-3 and TRBJ2-5): GAGVSQTPSNKVTEKGKYVELRCDPISGHTALYWYRQSLGQGPEFLIYFQGTGAADDSGLPNDRFFAVRPEGSVSTLKIQRTERGDSAVYLCASSFTSSETQYFGPGTRLLVL.